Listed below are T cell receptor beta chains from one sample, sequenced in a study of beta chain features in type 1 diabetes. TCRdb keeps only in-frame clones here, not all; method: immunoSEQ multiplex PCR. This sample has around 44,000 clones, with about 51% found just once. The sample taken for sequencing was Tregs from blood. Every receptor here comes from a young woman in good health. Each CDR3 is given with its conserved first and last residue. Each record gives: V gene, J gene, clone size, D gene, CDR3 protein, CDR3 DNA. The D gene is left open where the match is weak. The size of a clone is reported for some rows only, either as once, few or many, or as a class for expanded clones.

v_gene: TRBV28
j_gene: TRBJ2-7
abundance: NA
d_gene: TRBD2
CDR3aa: CASRGGTSGRAYEQYF
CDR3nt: TGTGCCAGCAGGGGAGGGACTAGCGGGAGGGCCTACGAGCAGTACTTC

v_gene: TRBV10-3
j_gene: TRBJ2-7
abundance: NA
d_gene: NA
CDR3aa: CAIRKDSEQYF
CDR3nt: TGTGCCATCAGGAAGGACAGCGAGCAGTACTTC

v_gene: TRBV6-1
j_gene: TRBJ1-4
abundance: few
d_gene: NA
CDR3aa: CASSWSKSEKLFF
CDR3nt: TGTGCCAGCAGTTGGAGTAAGAGTGAAAAACTGTTTTTT

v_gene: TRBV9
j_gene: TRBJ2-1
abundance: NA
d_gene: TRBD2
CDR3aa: CASSVAPRGSLNEQFF
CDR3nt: TGTGCCAGCAGCGTAGCTCCTCGCGGGAGTTTGAATGAGCAGTTCTTC

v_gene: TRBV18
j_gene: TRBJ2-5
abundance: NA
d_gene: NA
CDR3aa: CASSPTQEAQYF
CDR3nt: TGTGCCAGCTCACCTACTCAAGAGGCCCAGTACTTC

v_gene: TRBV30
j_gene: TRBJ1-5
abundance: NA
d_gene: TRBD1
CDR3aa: CAWRLTGTGQPQHF
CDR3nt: TGTGCCTGGAGGTTGACAGGGACGGGTCAGCCCCAGCATTTT

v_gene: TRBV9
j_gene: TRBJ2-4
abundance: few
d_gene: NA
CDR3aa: CASSVESGVRAKNIQYF
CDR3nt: TGTGCCAGCAGCGTAGAATCGGGGGTACGCGCCAAAAACATTCAGTACTTC

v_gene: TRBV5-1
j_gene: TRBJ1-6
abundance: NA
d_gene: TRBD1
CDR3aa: CASSPSRTGASYNSPLHF
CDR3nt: TGCGCCAGCAGCCCTTCAAGGACAGGAGCTTCCTATAATTCACCCCTCCACTTT

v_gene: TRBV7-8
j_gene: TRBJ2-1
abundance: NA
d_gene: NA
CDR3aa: CASSLVGHRYNEQFF
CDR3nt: TGTGCCAGCAGCTTAGTGGGGCACCGCTACAATGAGCAGTTCTTC

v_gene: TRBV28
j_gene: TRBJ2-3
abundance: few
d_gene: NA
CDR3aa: CASSYKDYKRTDTQYF
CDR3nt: TGTGCCAGCAGTTATAAGGACTATAAGAGGACAGATACGCAGTATTTT

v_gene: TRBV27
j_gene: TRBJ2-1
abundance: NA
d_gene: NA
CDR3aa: CASSPPRTSWSNEQFF
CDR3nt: TGTGCCAGCAGTCCCCCCCGGACATCTTGGAGTAATGAGCAGTTCTTC

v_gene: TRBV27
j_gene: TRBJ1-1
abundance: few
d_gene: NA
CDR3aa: CAIRARARGTEAFF
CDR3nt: TGTGCCATCAGGGCCCGAGCCAGGGGCACTGAAGCTTTCTTT

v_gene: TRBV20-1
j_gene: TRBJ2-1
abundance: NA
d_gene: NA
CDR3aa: CAIYDNEQFF
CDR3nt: TGCGCGATCTACGACAATGAGCAGTTCTTC

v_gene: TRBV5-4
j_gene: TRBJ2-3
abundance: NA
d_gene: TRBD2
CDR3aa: CASSSGLAGGTGGDTQYF
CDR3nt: TGTGCCAGCAGCTCGGGACTAGCGGGAGGGACGGGGGGAGATACGCAGTATTTT

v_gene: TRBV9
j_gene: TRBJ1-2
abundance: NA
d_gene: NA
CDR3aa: CASSPSGVRGGYTF
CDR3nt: TGTGCCAGCAGCCCTTCAGGGGTTAGGGGTGGCTACACCTTC

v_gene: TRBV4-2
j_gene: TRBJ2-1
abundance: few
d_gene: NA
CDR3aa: CASSQDRVPGDEQFF
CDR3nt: TGTGCCAGCAGCCAAGATCGGGTACCGGGAGATGAGCAGTTCTTC

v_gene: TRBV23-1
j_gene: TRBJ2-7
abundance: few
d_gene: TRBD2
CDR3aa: CASSQKFSLGASGEPSYEQYF
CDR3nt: TGCGCCAGCAGTCAAAAATTCTCCTTAGGGGCGAGCGGGGAACCCTCCTACGAGCAGTACTTC

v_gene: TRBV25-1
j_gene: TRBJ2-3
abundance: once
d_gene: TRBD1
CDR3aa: CASSRQGPDTQYF
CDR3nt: TGTGCCAGCAGCCGACAGGGGCCAGATACGCAGTATTTT

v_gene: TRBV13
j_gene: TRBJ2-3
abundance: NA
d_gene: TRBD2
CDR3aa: CASRAGDPDTQYF
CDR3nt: TGTGCCAGCCGGGCGGGAGACCCAGATACGCAGTATTTT

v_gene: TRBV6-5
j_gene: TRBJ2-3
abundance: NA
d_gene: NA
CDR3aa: CASRGLALGADTQYF
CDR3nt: TGTGCCAGCAGGGGTCTGGCGTTGGGCGCAGATACGCAGTATTTT

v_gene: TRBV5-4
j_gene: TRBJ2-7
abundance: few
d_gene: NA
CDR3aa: CASSVTSNSYEQYF
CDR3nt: TGTGCCAGCAGCGTAACTAGTAACTCCTACGAGCAGTACTTC

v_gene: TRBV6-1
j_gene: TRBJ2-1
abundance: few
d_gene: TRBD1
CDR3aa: CASSAPGQVVAGEQFF
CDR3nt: TGTGCCAGCAGTGCCCCAGGACAGGTCGTTGCCGGTGAGCAGTTCTTC

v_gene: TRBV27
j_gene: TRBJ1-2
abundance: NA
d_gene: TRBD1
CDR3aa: CASSPQGAGGYTF
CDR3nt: TGTGCCAGCAGCCCACAGGGGGCGGGCGGCTACACCTTC

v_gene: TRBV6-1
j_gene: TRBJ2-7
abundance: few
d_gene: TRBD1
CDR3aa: CASSETGTGDREQYF
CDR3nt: TGTGCCAGCAGTGAAACCGGGACAGGGGATCGCGAGCAGTACTTC

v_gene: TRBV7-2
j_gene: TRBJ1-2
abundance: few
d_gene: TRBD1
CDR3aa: CASSSYRQGADGYTF
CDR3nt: TGTGCCAGCAGCTCCTACAGACAGGGGGCGGATGGCTACACCTTC

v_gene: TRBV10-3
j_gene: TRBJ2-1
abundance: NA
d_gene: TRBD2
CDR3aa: CAINQRDPSYNEQFF
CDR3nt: TGTGCCATCAACCAGCGGGATCCCTCCTACAATGAGCAGTTCTTC

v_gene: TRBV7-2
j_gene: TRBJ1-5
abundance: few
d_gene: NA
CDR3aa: CASSLLGNSNQPQHF
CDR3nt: TGTGCCAGCAGCTTACTGGGCAATAGCAATCAGCCCCAGCATTTT

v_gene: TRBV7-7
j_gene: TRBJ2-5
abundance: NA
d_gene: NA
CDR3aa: CASSLEPGQETQYF
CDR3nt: TGTGCTAGCAGCTTAGAGCCGGGCCAAGAGACCCAGTACTTC

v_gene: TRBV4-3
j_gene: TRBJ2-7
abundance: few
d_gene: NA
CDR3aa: CASSRSSGRAAYEQYF
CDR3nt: TGCGCCAGCAGCCGAAGCTCCGGGCGGGCCGCCTACGAGCAGTACTTC

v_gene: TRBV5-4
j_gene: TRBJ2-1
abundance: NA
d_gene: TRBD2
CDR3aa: CASILAGVPYNEQFF
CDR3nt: TGTGCCAGCATCCTAGCGGGAGTACCCTACAATGAGCAGTTCTTC

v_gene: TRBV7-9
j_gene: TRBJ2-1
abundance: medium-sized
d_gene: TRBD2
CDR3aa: CASSFARRLAGGGNNEQFF
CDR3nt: TGTGCCAGCAGCTTTGCTAGGCGGCTAGCGGGAGGGGGGAACAATGAGCAGTTCTTC

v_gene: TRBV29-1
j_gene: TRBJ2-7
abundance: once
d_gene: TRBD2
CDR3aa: CSASSGRTHDEQYF
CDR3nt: TGCAGCGCGTCAAGCGGGAGAACACACGACGAGCAGTACTTC

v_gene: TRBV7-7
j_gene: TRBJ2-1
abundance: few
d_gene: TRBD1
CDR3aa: CASSPDRGGYNEQFF
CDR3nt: TGTGCTAGCAGCCCGGACAGGGGCGGATACAATGAGCAGTTCTTC

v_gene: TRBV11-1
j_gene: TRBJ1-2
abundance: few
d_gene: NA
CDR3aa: CASSLQDSYGYTF
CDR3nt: TGTGCCAGCAGCTTGCAGGACAGCTATGGCTACACCTTC

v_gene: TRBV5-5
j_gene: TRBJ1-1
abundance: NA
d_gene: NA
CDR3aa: CASSLYARTDTEAFF
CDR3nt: TGTGCCAGCAGCTTGTACGCCCGAACGGACACTGAAGCTTTCTTT

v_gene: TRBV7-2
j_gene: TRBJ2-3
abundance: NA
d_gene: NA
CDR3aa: CASSLMQGPTDTQYF
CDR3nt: TGTGCCAGCAGCTTAATGCAGGGGCCCACAGATACGCAGTATTTT

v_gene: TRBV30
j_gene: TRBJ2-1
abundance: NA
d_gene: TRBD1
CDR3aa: CAWSVLGTGNEQFF
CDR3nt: TGTGCCTGGAGTGTACTCGGGACAGGGAATGAGCAGTTCTTC

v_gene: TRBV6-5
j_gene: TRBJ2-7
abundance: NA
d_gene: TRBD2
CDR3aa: CASSYTSGIDEQYF
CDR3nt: TGTGCCAGCAGTTACACTAGCGGGATCGACGAGCAGTACTTC

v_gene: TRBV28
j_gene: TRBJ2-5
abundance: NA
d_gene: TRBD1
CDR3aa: CASSMGQGRETQYF
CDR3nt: TGTGCCAGCAGCATGGGACAGGGCAGGGAGACCCAGTACTTC

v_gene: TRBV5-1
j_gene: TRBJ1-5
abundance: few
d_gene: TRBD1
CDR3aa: CASSTGTGGIGNQPQHF
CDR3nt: TGCGCCAGCAGCACCGGGACAGGGGGAATCGGCAATCAGCCCCAGCATTTT

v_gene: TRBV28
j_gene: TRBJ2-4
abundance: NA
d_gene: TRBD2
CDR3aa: CASSLSASGRARGIQYF
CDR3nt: TGTGCCAGCAGTTTATCCGCTAGCGGGAGGGCCAGGGGCATTCAGTACTTC

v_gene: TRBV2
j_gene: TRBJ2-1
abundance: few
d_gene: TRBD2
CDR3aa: CASSGSSGRAGEQFF
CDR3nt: TGTGCCAGCAGTGGGTCGAGCGGGAGGGCTGGAGAGCAGTTCTTC

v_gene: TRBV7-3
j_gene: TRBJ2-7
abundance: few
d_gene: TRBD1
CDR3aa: CASSLTYQGEHEQYF
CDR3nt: TGTGCCAGCAGCTTAACATATCAGGGGGAACACGAGCAGTACTTC

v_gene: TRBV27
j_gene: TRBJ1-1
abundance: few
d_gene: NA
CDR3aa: CASSGQGVNTEAFF
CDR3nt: TGTGCCAGCAGTGGGCAGGGTGTGAACACTGAAGCTTTCTTT

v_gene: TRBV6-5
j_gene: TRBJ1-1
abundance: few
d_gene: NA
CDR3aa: CASTRRGPETEAFF
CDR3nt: TGTGCCAGCACCCGCAGGGGTCCGGAAACTGAAGCTTTCTTT

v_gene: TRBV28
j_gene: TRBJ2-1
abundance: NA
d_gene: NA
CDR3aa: CASSSYRANEQFF
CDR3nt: TGTGCCAGCAGTTCTTACAGGGCCAATGAGCAGTTCTTC

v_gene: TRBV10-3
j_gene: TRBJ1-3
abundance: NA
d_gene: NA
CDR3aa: CAIHGGNTGNTIYF
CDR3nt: TGTGCCATCCATGGGGGGAATACTGGAAACACCATATATTTT

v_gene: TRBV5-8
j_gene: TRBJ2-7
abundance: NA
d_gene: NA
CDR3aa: CASSFSGGSYEQYF
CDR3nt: TGTGCCAGCAGCTTTTCCGGGGGTTCTTACGAGCAGTACTTC

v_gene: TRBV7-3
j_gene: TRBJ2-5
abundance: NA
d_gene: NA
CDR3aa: CASSLNPQEAQYF
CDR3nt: TGTGCCAGCAGCTTAAACCCGCAAGAGGCCCAGTACTTC

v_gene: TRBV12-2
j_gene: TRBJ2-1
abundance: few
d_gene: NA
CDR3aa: CASRTLAGNPNCSYNEQFF
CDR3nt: TGTGCAAGTCGTACCCTGGCGGGCAACCCCAATTGCTCCTACAATGAGCAGTTCTTC

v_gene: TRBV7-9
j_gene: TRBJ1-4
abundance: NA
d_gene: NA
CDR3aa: CASSPDSGRGKLFF
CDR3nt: TGTGCCAGCAGCCCCGACAGCGGGAGGGGAAAACTGTTTTTT

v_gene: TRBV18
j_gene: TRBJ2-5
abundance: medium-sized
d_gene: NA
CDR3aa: CASSPVSPQTVHQETQYF
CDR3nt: TGTGCCAGCTCACCTGTTAGTCCCCAGACAGTACACCAAGAGACCCAGTACTTC

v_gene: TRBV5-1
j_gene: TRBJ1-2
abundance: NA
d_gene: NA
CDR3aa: CASSLLSGNNGYTF
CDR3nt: TGCGCCAGCAGCTTGCTCAGCGGAAACAATGGTTACACCTTC

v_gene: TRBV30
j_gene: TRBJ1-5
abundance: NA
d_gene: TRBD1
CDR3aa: CAWSLDRDRQPQHF
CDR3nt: TGTGCCTGGAGCCTCGACAGGGATAGGCAGCCCCAGCATTTT

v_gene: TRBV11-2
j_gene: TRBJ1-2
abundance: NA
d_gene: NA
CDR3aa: CASSPGSILVYGYTF
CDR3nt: TGTGCCAGCAGCCCCGGTTCGATTCTGGTCTATGGCTACACCTTC

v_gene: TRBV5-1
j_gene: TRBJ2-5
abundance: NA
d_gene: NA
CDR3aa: CASSFQRHQETQYF
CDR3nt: TGCGCCAGCAGCTTCCAGCGCCACCAAGAGACCCAGTACTTC

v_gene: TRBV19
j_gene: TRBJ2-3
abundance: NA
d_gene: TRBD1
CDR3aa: CASSKDRGRDTDTQYF
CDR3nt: TGTGCCAGTAGTAAGGACAGGGGGCGAGACACAGATACGCAGTATTTT